Described below is a single TCR beta chain sequence and its context. This specimen comes from a study of post-analysis software for immune sequencing data. cDNA libraries of TCR beta carried unique molecular identifiers. Between about 1 and 11 million T cells gave rise to around 500,000 cDNA molecules. TCRdb re-called the PCR reads with MiXCR, one entry per CDR3 protein. This table has just over 250,000 distinct CDR3 sequences, about 38% appearing once. Sequences were obtained from blood. This TCR came from a girl aged 10-17 years with multiple sclerosis.

CDR3 DNA sequence: TGCAGCGTGGAACCGGACAACCAAGAGACCCAGTACTTC. Its translation: CSVEPDNQETQYF. The chain has TRBV29-1 and TRBJ2-5; weak D call: TRBD1 (5 bases). The CDR3 loop spans 13 amino acids. V gave up 6 bases and J gave up 0 bases, with 11 bases separating them. The germline V gene has CDR1 SQVTM and CDR2 ANQGSEA.